Listed here is a single TCR beta chain. Its specificity is not known. Sequence at one end of the junction differs from germline and may be a read error. The TCR beta profiling, which covered VDJ combination and CDR3 sequence, was carried out using genomic DNA as the template. TCRdb called the reads again in MiXCR, with one record for every CDR3 protein. This sample carries around 200,000 distinct CDR3 sequences, roughly 45% of them seen once, and the ten largest clones take 15% to 20%. The data belong to a study of CD8+CD57+ T cells in acquired aplastic anemia. Whole-study results and caveats: Statistical testing detected no significant gap in CD8+ Simpson's diversity between patients and controls.

Sequenced patients had shown CD8+CD57+ cell expansion by flow cytometry. Severe acquired aplastic anemia was present in every patient. At the time of blood sampling, patients had not yet received any therapy. Germline assignment: CDR1 SNHLY and CDR2 FYNNEI. This CDR3 comprises 15 residues. The J gene is TRBJ2-7, the V gene TRBV2; TRBD2 is a possible D gene (5 bases). The clonotype originates from a human donor with aplastic anemia. The sample comprised sorted CD4+, CD8+, or CD8+CD57+ T cells (not recorded which) from PBMCs. The CDR3 nucleotides read TGTGCCAGCAGGGCTGGCGGCATGGGCACCGGGGAGCTGTACTTC. This translates into CASRAGGMGTGELYF.